The 17 T cell receptor beta chains given below trace back to one sample, sequenced in a study of tumor-infiltrating lymphocytes in oesophageal squamous cell carcinoma. TCRdb reanalysed the reads using MiXCR and keeps one entry per CDR3 protein. Altogether more than 9,500 distinct CDR3 sequences are present, roughly 58% being singletons, with the ten largest covering roughly three fifths. The specimen sequenced was blood. These receptors all stem from a female donor with esophageal squamous cell carcinoma.

J is TRBJ2-5 and V is TRBV7-6, with D tentatively TRBD1 (6 bases). The J call is in doubt because the DNA end fits TRBJ2-1 better. Looked up from germline, CDR1 is SGHVS and CDR2 is FNYEAQ. This CDR3 has 14 residues. The CDR3 is CASSLGTAYNEQFF. Written as DNA, the CDR3 is TGTGCCAGCAGCTTAGGGACAGCGTACAATGAGCAGTTCTTC.

The V gene is TRBV28, the J gene TRBJ1-2; unclear D gene. The CDR3 extends over 12 amino acids. Germline-derived CDR1 and CDR2 are MDHEN and SYDVKM. V shed 6 bases and J shed 5 bases, with 10 bases lying between them. CDR3 loop: CASSMGGYGYTF. In nucleotides, the CDR3 is TGTGCCAGCAGCATGGGAGGGTATGGCTACACCTTC.

Regarding this clonotype: Since the CDR3 does not end with the conserved phenylalanine or tryptophan, this likely comes from a read error. Because the CDR3's place on the DNA is in doubt, the DNA is left out and the CDR3 is given as listed by TCRdb. The chain employs TRBV28 and TRBJ2-7; whether TRBD2, the table's D call, matches the DNA was not checked. Germline CDR1 and CDR2: MDHEN and SYDVKM. The CDR3 has 15 residues if both end residues are counted. The CDR3 is CASSLLAPYGYTFGS.

This clonotype was seen a single time. DNA for the CDR3: TGTGCCAGCAGCCCTAGCAGCGGCCCCTACGAGCAGTTCTTC. It codes for CASSPSSGPYEQFF. V usage is TRBV7-3 and J usage is TRBJ2-1, with TRBD2 as a possible D gene (5 bases). Trimming pared 5 bases from V and 10 bases from J, leaving 18 bases between. The CDR3 is 14 residues long. Germline CDR1 is SGHTA and CDR2 is FQGTGA.

This clonotype counts as large. The chain combines TRBV7-2 with TRBJ2-7; possibly TRBD2 for D (6 bases). The CDR3 totals 14 residues. Germline V CDR1 and CDR2: SGHTA, FQGNSA. With 0 bases removed from V and 5 bases from J, the gap between germline ends came to 11 bases. CDR3 protein: CASSLAAGTHEQYF. The CDR3, as DNA: TGTGCCAGCAGCTTAGCGGCGGGAACCCACGAGCAGTACTTC. Full variable domain (remainder filled in from reference TRBV7-2 and TRBJ2-7): GAGVSQSPSNKVTEKGKDVELRCDPISGHTALYWYRQSLGQGLEFLIYFQGNSAPDKSGLPSDRFSAERTGGSVSTLTIQRTQQEDSAVYLCASSLAAGTHEQYFGPGTRLTVT.

A remark on this clonotype: No DNA is shown, since the ends of the CDR3 on it are uncertain; the CDR3 is the one TCRdb lists. CDR3 residues: CASSPKWALGAFF. The rearrangement links TRBV7-3 to TRBJ2-3; TRBD1, the D gene given by the table, was not confirmed from the DNA. Germline V gene sequence: CDR1 SGHTA, CDR2 FQGTGA. Termini included, the CDR3 measures 13 amino acids.

This clonotype is medium-sized (0.01 to 0.1%). The V call is TRBV7-8, the J call TRBJ2-2; 11 positions match TRBD2. After removal of 4 bases from V and 8 bases from J, the junction contained 6 bases not matched to a gene. Per the germline V gene, CDR1 is SGHVS and CDR2 is FQNEAQ. The length of the CDR3 is 15 residues. The CDR3, as DNA: TGTGCCAGCAGCTACCTGACTAGCGGGAAGGGGGAGCTGTTTTTT. This codes for CASSYLTSGKGELFF.

The rearrangement uses TRBV6-1 and TRBJ2-3; 9 positions agree with TRBD1. CDR1 is MNHNS, CDR2 SASEGT, per germline. With 2 bases clipped from V and 2 bases from J, the junction kept 2 bases outside the gene matches. This CDR3 comprises 15 residues. Here the CDR3 DNA reads TGTGCCAGCAGTGAAAGACAGGGGGTCACAGATACGCAGTATTTT. The encoded protein is CASSERQGVTDTQYF.

The V call is TRBV7-2, the J call TRBJ2-2; the match to TRBD1 covers 7 bases. The CDR3 sequence is 15 residues long. The V gene end was trimmed by 4 bases and the J gene end by 4 bases; junction bases not matched to a gene: 6. The germline V gene has CDR1 SGHTA and CDR2 FQGNSA. CDR3 sequence: CASSSRQGPTGELFF. The CDR3 DNA sequence: TGTGCCAGCAGCTCCAGACAGGGCCCCACCGGGGAGCTGTTTTTT.

This rearrangement joins TRBV7-9 to TRBJ1-1; no reliable D call. Trimming took off 4 bases at V and 5 bases at J, with 17 bases between the two ends. There are 15 residues in the CDR3. CDR1 and CDR2 (germline): SEHNR, FQNEAQ (reference sequence). The CDR3 sequence: CASSSLGAGWTEAFF. CDR3 in DNA: TGTGCCAGCAGCTCCCTGGGTGCGGGATGGACTGAAGCTTTCTTT.

The table lists this clonotype with a count of one. The J gene is TRBJ2-1, the V gene TRBV24-1; D is unresolved. The germline V gene has CDR1 KGHDR and CDR2 SFDVKD. Trimming left V 5 bases short and J 3 bases short, with 13 bases between. The CDR3 is 15 residues long. The DNA for the CDR3 is TGTGCCACCAGTGGGATACCTCCACTCTACAATGAGCAGTTCTTC. Encoded protein: CATSGIPPLYNEQFF.

In the case of this clonotype: The CDR3 ends on some other residue instead of the conserved phenylalanine or tryptophan, so this is likely a read error. It is unclear where the CDR3 begins or ends on the DNA, so no DNA is shown, and the CDR3 is as TCRdb lists it. CDR3 loop: CATSDFPPTTSGRAFHEQFFGA. The V call is TRBV24-1, the J call TRBJ2-6; TRBD2 is taken as the D call from the table, unchecked against the DNA. Inclusive of both ends, the CDR3 amounts to 22 amino acids. The germline gives CDR1 KGHDR, CDR2 SFDVKD.

This clonotype rates as medium-sized. This chain links TRBV7-9 with TRBJ2-7; either TRBD1 or TRBD2 may fit D (5 bases each). The germline gives CDR1 SEHNR, CDR2 FQNEAQ (reference sequence). Trimming took off 3 bases at V and 2 bases at J, with 8 bases between the two ends. The CDR3 is made up of 13 amino acids. CDR3 bases: TGTGCCAGCAGCTTCGGGGCAACCTACGAGCAGTACTTC. This codes for CASSFGATYEQYF.

This clonotype was observed once. A read error may account for a junction end that differs from germline. The gene calls are TRBV7-6 and TRBJ2-5; the D gene could be TRBD1 or TRBD2 (6 bases each). CDR3 size: 14 residues. Germline assignment: CDR1 SGHVS and CDR2 FNYEAQ. For the CDR3, the DNA is TGTGCTAGCAGCTTCGGGGGCCTCAGGGAGACCCAGTACTTC. Protein: CASSFGGLRETQYF. The whole variable domain, filled in from reference TRBV7-6 and TRBJ2-5, reads GAGVSQSPRYKVTKRGQDVALRCDPISGHVSLYWYRQALGQGPEFLTYFNYEAQQDKSGLPNDRFSAERPEGSISTLTIQRTEQRDSAMYRCASSFGGLRETQYFGPGTRLLVL.

Many counts were recorded for this clonotype. This chain uses TRBV7-9 with TRBJ2-1, with D possibly TRBD1 on 6 matching bases. V was shortened by 4 bases and J by 0 bases, with 13 bases between the two germline ends. Germline V gene sequence: CDR1 SEHNR, CDR2 FQNEAQ (reference sequence). The CDR3 is 16 amino acids. The CDR3 coding sequence is TGTGCCAGCAGCTCCTGGACAGTGAGCTCCTACAATGAGCAGTTCTTC. It codes for CASSSWTVSSYNEQFF.

The chain recombines TRBV6-1 with TRBJ2-6; perhaps D is TRBD1 or TRBD2 (6 bases each). The J call may be faulty, since TRBJ2-7 better matches the DNA end. CDR3 length equals 15 residues. Germline V CDR1 and CDR2: MNHNS, SASEGT. The CDR3 loop is CASSRPGAFGDEQYF. CDR3 in DNA: TGTGCCAGCAGTCGTCCGGGGGCATTTGGAGACGAGCAGTACTTC.

The chain uses TRBV7-3 and TRBJ2-3; the D gene is possibly TRBD1 (5 bases). The J call may not be correct, given that the DNA end is closer to TRBJ2-1. Per germline, CDR1 SGHTA and CDR2 FQGTGA. The CDR3 extends over 14 amino acids. CDR3 sequence reads: CASSLGVVRDEQFF. The CDR3 DNA follows: TGTGCCAGCAGCTTAGGGGTAGTCAGGGATGAGCAGTTCTTC.